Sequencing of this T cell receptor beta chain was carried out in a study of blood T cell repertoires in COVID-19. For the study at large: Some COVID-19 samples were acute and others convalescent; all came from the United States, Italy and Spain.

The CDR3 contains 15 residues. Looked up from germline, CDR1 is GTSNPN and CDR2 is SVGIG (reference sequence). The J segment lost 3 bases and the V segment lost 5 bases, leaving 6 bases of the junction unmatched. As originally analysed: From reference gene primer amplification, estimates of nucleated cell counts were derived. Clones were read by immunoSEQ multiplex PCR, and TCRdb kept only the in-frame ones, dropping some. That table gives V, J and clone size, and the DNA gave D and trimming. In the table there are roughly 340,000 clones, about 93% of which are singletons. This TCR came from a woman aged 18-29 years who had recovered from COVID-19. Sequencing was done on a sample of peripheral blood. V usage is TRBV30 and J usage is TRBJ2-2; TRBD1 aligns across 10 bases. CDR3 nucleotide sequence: TGTGCCTGGGAGACAGGGGGCGCCTACACCGGGGAGCTGTTTTTT. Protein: CAWETGGAYTGELFF.